Following are 20 T cell receptor beta chains from one sample sequenced in a study of shared clonotypes between healthy human individuals. Profiled with immunoSEQ multiplex PCR; TCRdb holds only in-frame clones, not every one. The sample has over a million clones; roughly 96% are singletons. The sequenced sample was naive CD4+ T cells sorted from blood. This sample's subset: CD45RA+ positively selected. These receptors were taken from a man aged 30-40 years in good health.

The table lists this clone with a count of one. V and J are TRBV18 and TRBJ2-5; maybe TRBD1 (6 bases). Trimming removed 3 bases at V and 1 base at J, with 12 bases between. The CDR3 is 15 residues long. In germline, CDR1 is KGHSH, CDR2 LQKENI. CDR3 residues: CASSPRTDSQETQYF. The CDR3 DNA is TGTGCCAGCTCACCCCGGACAGACTCCCAAGAGACCCAGTACTTC. Supplemented by reference TRBV18 and TRBJ2-5, the full variable domain reads NAGVMQNPRHLVRRRGQEARLRCSPMKGHSHVYWYRQLPEEGLKFMVYLQKENIIDESGMPKERFSAEFPKEGPSILRIQQVVRGDSAAYFCASSPRTDSQETQYFGPGTRLLVL.

This chain links TRBV19 with TRBJ2-1; D is possibly TRBD2 (6 bases). The CDR3 is 14 amino acids. Trimming took off 10 bases at V and 8 bases at J, with 21 bases between the two ends. The germline V gene encodes CDR1 LNHDA and CDR2 SQIVND (reference sequence). CDR3 amino acids: CATTPRLVGHEQFF. Here the CDR3 DNA reads TGTGCCACGACTCCGCGACTAGTCGGGCATGAGCAGTTCTTC.

The genes are TRBV5-6 and TRBJ1-1, with 7 bases fitting TRBD1. CDR3 length: 17 amino acids. The germline CDR1 and CDR2 sequences are SGHDT and YYEEEE. V shed 4 bases and J 3 bases; nucleotides not matched to a gene: 15. CDR3 nucleotide sequence: TGTGCCAGCAGCCTGACGACAGGGTGGCGATCGGACACTGAAGCTTTCTTT. As protein: CASSLTTGWRSDTEAFF.

This clone was recorded only once. V usage is TRBV7-2 and J usage is TRBJ1-1, with unresolved D. This CDR3 comprises 15 residues. Germline V lookup: CDR1 SGHTA, CDR2 FQGNSA. The V end lost 1 base, the J end lost 0 bases, and 9 bases lay between the germline ends. CDR3 nucleotide sequence: TGTGCCAGCAGCTTAGGGCAGATCATGAACACTGAAGCTTTCTTT. Translating gives CASSLGQIMNTEAFF.

This clone was picked up one time. The CDR3 DNA reads as TGTGCCAGCAGTGACAGCGGGGAATACAATGAGCAGTTCTTC. It encodes CASSDSGEYNEQFF. The chain combines TRBV7-2 with TRBJ2-1, with 7 bases identical to TRBD2. In germline, CDR1 is SGHTA, CDR2 FQGNSA. The CDR3 has 14 amino acids. Losses at the gene ends were 6 bases for V and 4 bases for J; bases not matched to a gene: 6.

The chain employs TRBV5-1 and TRBJ1-1; D is unclear. This CDR3 region has 14 residues. V lost 0 bases, J lost 3 bases, and 9 bases lay in between. Germline V gene data show CDR1 as SGHRS and CDR2 as YFSETQ. The CDR3 loop is CASSLASLDTEAFF. The CDR3 DNA reads as TGCGCCAGCAGCTTGGCAAGTCTCGACACTGAAGCTTTCTTT.

V gene TRBV25-1 combines with J gene TRBJ1-4; unclear D gene. V lost 2 bases to trimming and J lost 0 bases, with 10 bases between them. There are 16 residues in the CDR3. Germline V lookup: CDR1 MGHDK, CDR2 SYGVNS. CDR3 sequence: CASSEGRSATNEKLFF. CDR3 DNA: TGTGCCAGCAGTGAAGGACGGTCTGCAACTAATGAAAAACTGTTTTTT.

As for this clone: The junction shows a germline mismatch at one end, possibly a read error. The genes are TRBV6-1 and TRBJ1-4; D is unclear. The germline CDR1 and CDR2 sequences are MNHNS and SASEGT. CDR3 size: 12 residues. The CDR3 bases are TGTGCCAGCACCAGGAGACCTGAAGAACTGTTTTTT. Translating gives CASTRRPEELFF.

The chain carries TRBV5-4 and TRBJ1-1, with a weak D call TRBD1 (6 bases). The CDR3 is 16 amino acids. CDR1 SGHNT and CDR2 YYREEE come from the germline V gene (reference sequence). V dropped 3 bases and J dropped 2 bases, with 17 bases sitting between them. CDR3 in DNA: TGTGCCAGCAGCTCCCCCGCGGGGGCTATCAACACTGAAGCTTTCTTT. As protein: CASSSPAGAINTEAFF.

The J gene is TRBJ2-7, the V gene TRBV9, with a weak D call TRBD2 (6 bases). The germline gives CDR1 SGDLS, CDR2 YYNGEE. V gave up 1 base and J gave up 0 bases, with 8 bases separating them. The CDR3 has 14 residues. DNA for the CDR3: TGTGCCAGCAGCGTAATGGACTACTCCTACGAGCAGTACTTC. Encoded protein: CASSVMDYSYEQYF.

This clone has only one observation. This rearrangement joins TRBV7-9 to TRBJ1-4; the D is unclear. This CDR3 contains 18 residues. V was clipped by 2 bases and J by 2 bases, with 18 bases between them. From germline, CDR1 is SEHNR and CDR2 FQNEAQ (reference sequence). The CDR3 DNA follows: TGTGCCAGCAGCTTACTTTCGGGTACTATTAAGACTAATGAAAAACTGTTTTTT. Its protein product is CASSLLSGTIKTNEKLFF.

The V call is TRBV7-9, the J call TRBJ2-7; either TRBD1 or TRBD2 may fit D (5 bases each). V gave up 2 bases and J gave up 6 bases, with 11 bases separating them. The CDR3 consists of 13 residues. Germline CDR1 SEHNR, CDR2 FQNEAQ (reference sequence). The CDR3 reads CASSLQGGGEQYF. The CDR3 DNA reads TGTGCCAGCAGCTTACAGGGTGGGGGCGAGCAGTACTTC.

The V call is TRBV11-2, the J call TRBJ2-5; 8 bases align to TRBD1. In germline, CDR1 is SGHAT, CDR2 FQNNGV. After removal of 0 bases from V and 5 bases from J, the junction contained 17 bases not matched to a gene. This CDR3 is 19 amino acids long. CDR3 sequence (DNA): TGTGCCAGCAGCTTAGATCAGCTGGCAGGGGGCGAATCTAGGGAGACCCAGTACTTC. Translation gives CASSLDQLAGGESRETQYF.

This rearrangement joins TRBV19 to TRBJ2-7; 9 bases map to TRBD2. V was pared by 1 base and J by 3 bases, with 10 bases of the junction left unmatched. Per germline, CDR1 LNHDA and CDR2 SQIVND (reference sequence). The CDR3 consists of 17 residues. This CDR3 reads CASSIGIGGLAHYEQYF. The CDR3 region has the DNA TGTGCCAGTAGTATAGGGATCGGGGGACTAGCCCACTACGAGCAGTACTTC. The whole variable domain, remainder taken from reference TRBV19 and TRBJ2-7, is DGGITQSPKYLFRKEGQNVTLSCEQNLNHDAMYWYRQDPGQGLRLIYYSQIVNDFQKGDIAEGYSVSREKKESFPLTVTSAQKNPTAFYLCASSIGIGGLAHYEQYFGPGTRLTVT.

J is TRBJ2-1 and V is TRBV14; 13 bases map to TRBD2. Germline V gene data show CDR1 as SGHDN and CDR2 as FVKESK. CDR3 length: 16 amino acids. V was pared by 4 bases and J by 5 bases, with 5 bases of the junction left unmatched. DNA of the CDR3: TGTGCCAGCAGCCGAGGGACTAGCGGGGTTAACAATGAGCAGTTCTTC. The encoded protein is CASSRGTSGVNNEQFF.

The gene calls are TRBV15 and TRBJ2-5, with 10 positions matching TRBD2. Germline assignment: CDR1 LNHNV and CDR2 YYDKDF (reference sequence). The J segment lost 9 bases and the V segment lost 1 base, leaving 8 bases of the junction unmatched. CDR3 size: 15 residues. Here the CDR3 reads CATSRAFTSGVAQYF. The CDR3 bases are TGTGCCACCAGCAGAGCGTTTACTAGCGGGGTGGCCCAGTACTTC.

The CDR3 protein is CASSLPRKPQHF. DNA for the CDR3: TGTGCCAGCAGTTTACCCCGGAAGCCCCAGCATTTT. V gene TRBV28 combines with J gene TRBJ1-5; D remains unclear. Trimming left V 2 bases short and J 8 bases short, with 7 bases between. The CDR3 covers 12 residues. Looked up from germline, CDR1 is MDHEN and CDR2 is SYDVKM. Full variable domain (remainder filled in from reference TRBV28 and TRBJ1-5): DVKVTQSSRYLVKRTGEKVFLECVQDMDHENMFWYRQDPGLGLRLIYFSYDVKMKEKGDIPEGYSVSREKKERFSLILESASTNQTSMYLCASSLPRKPQHFGDGTRLSIL.

J is TRBJ2-3 and V is TRBV4-3; TRBD2 agrees at 11 bases. The CDR3 is 18 residues long. J was trimmed by 2 bases and V by 1 base; bases with no gene match: 8. The germline V gene has CDR1 LGHNA and CDR2 YSLEER. In DNA form, the CDR3 reads TGCGCCAGCAGCCAAGGAAATAGCGGGAGGGTGAACACAGATACGCAGTATTTT. Translated, it gives CASSQGNSGRVNTDTQYF.

V usage is TRBV7-9 and J usage is TRBJ1-1; D might be TRBD1 (6 bases). Germline loops: CDR1 SEHNR, CDR2 FQNEAQ (reference sequence). CDR3 length: 14 amino acids. V lost 8 bases to trimming and J lost 1 base, with 14 bases between them. The CDR3 nucleotides read TGTGCCAGCGCCGGGGAGGGGGGGAACACTGAAGCTTTCTTT. It yields the protein CASAGEGGNTEAFF. Variable domain in full (rest from reference TRBV7-9 and TRBJ1-1): DTGVSQNPRHKITKRGQNVTFRCDPISEHNRLYWYRQTLGQGPEFLTYFQNEAQLEKSRLLSDRFSAERPKGSFSTLEIQRTEQGDSAMYLCASAGEGGNTEAFFGQGTRLTVV.

The CDR3 nucleotides are TGTGCCAGCAGCGTAGCAGGGGAAATAGTCTCCTACAATGAGCAGTTCTTC. This sequence encodes CASSVAGEIVSYNEQFF. The chain recombines TRBV9 with TRBJ2-1; a weak D match, TRBD1 (6 bases). CDR1 is SGDLS and CDR2 is YYNGEE in the germline V gene. This CDR3 is built from 17 residues. V lost 0 bases and J lost 0, with 13 bases in between.